One sample yielded the 5 T cell receptor beta chains listed below, sequenced in a study of regulatory T cells in long-lasting Graves disease. Library construction for TCR beta used iRepertoire HTBI primers and Arm-PCR of CDR3 regions. TCRdb itself ran the multiplex PCR reads through MiXCR, one entry per CDR3 protein. Of a few hundred thousand distinct CDR3 sequences listed, about 20% were seen once; the top ten hold 11% to 15%. Time point denoted: newly diagnosed GD, antithyroid drugs for less than 3 months. Scientists built the TCR library using RNA that was extracted from PBMCs. These data were also reused for a study on T cells in Graves' hyperthyroidism and ophthalmopathy.

Sequencing was performed on peripheral blood mononuclear cells (PBMCs), taken at new diagnosis, from a patient treated with antithyroid drugs. These receptors came from a woman in her twenties or thirties with Graves disease.

The chain uses TRBV20-1 and TRBJ2-1; tentative D call: TRBD2 (6 bases). CDR1 is DFQATT, CDR2 SNEGSKA, per germline (reference sequence). The CDR3 loop spans 13 amino acids. The germline V and J ends were trimmed by 1 base and 6 bases, with 10 bases remaining between them. The CDR3 DNA is TGCAGTGCTAGAGGACTGGGAGGCAATGAGCAGTTCTTC. Translating it yields CSARGLGGNEQFF.

The sample holds many counts of this clonotype. J is TRBJ2-5 and V is TRBV20-1; TRBD2 aligns across 12 bases. Germline trimming cut 2 bases from V and 2 bases from J; bases unmatched to any gene: 3. Germline CDR1 reads DFQATT; CDR2 reads SNEGSKA (reference sequence). This CDR3 has 15 amino acids. CDR3 bases: TGCAGTGCTAGACTAGCGGGGGGGCATCAAGAGACCCAGTACTTC. Protein sequence: CSARLAGGHQETQYF.

The rearrangement links TRBV6-1 to TRBJ2-5; D gene uncertain. The CDR3 is 13 residues long. The germline V gene encodes CDR1 MNHNS and CDR2 SASEGT. Trimming cost V 10 bases and J 5 bases, with 17 bases left between them. The CDR3 region is CATPPSRLETQYF. The CDR3 region has the DNA TGTGCCACCCCCCCGAGCCGGCTCGAGACCCAGTACTTC.

The V call is TRBV5-4, the J call TRBJ2-3; 7 bases are a match to TRBD2. The V and J ends lost 3 bases and 2 bases, in that order; junction bases with no gene match: 9. This CDR3 has 16 residues. Germline CDR1 is SGHNT and CDR2 is YYREEE (reference sequence). In DNA, the CDR3 is TGTGCCAGCAGCTCTCCCGGGGCGGGGGACACAGATACGCAGTATTTT. Protein sequence: CASSSPGAGDTDTQYF.

The sample holds many counts of this clonotype. The V gene is TRBV5-1, the J gene TRBJ2-3; the match to TRBD2 covers 8 bases. The V segment lost 6 bases and the J segment 1 base; nucleotides outside the gene matches: 10. This CDR3 contains 16 residues. CDR1 SGHRS and CDR2 YFSETQ come from the germline V gene. CDR3 DNA sequence: TGCGCCAGCACCACAATTTTGCGGGGGGGCACAGATACGCAGTATTTT. This translates into CASTTILRGGTDTQYF. The variable domain in full, with the rest retrieved from reference TRBV5-1 and TRBJ2-3, is KAGVTQTPRYLIKTRGQQVTLSCSPISGHRSVSWYQQTPGQGLQFLFEYFSETQRNKGNFPGRFSGRQFSNSRSEMNVSTLELGDSALYLCASTTILRGGTDTQYFGPGTRLTVL.